One sample yielded the 32 T cell receptor beta chains listed below, sequenced in a study of blood T cell repertoires in COVID-19. Clones were read by immunoSEQ multiplex PCR, and TCRdb kept only the in-frame ones, dropping some. The sample comprises some 190,000 clones, about four fifths of which are singletons, and roughly 5% rests with the top ten. Sequenced: peripheral blood. The receptors originated from a woman between 65 and 79 years old with active or convalescent COVID-19.

This clone was observed a single time. The chain couples TRBV24-1 to TRBJ2-1; D not resolved. Between the trimmed V and J ends, which lost 3 bases and 5 bases, there was a span of 16 bases. The germline CDR1 and CDR2 sequences are KGHDR and SFDVKD. The length of the CDR3 is 16 residues. The CDR3 region is CATSDPSTSADNEQFF. As DNA, the CDR3 is TGTGCCACCAGTGATCCCTCTACAAGCGCTGACAATGAGCAGTTCTTC.

The V and J genes are TRBV19 and TRBJ2-2, with D possibly being TRBD1 (5 bases). Trimming left V 7 bases short and J 1 base short, with 7 bases between. The CDR3 loop spans 13 amino acids. CDR1 and CDR2 from the germline V gene are LNHDA and SQIVND (reference sequence). The CDR3 region is CASMQGNTGELFF. CDR3 nucleotide sequence: TGTGCCAGTATGCAGGGGAACACCGGGGAGCTGTTTTTT.

The chain is built from TRBV28 and TRBJ1-1; 7 nucleotides align to TRBD1. CDR3 length equals 18 residues. In germline, CDR1 is MDHEN, CDR2 SYDVKM. V shed 2 bases and J 5 bases; nucleotides not matched to a gene: 17. The CDR3 nucleotides read TGTGCCAGCAGTTTAGGGGCTCCTCCTAACAGGGGTGGGACTGAAGCTTTCTTT. Encoded protein: CASSLGAPPNRGGTEAFF.

This chain links TRBV9 with TRBJ2-3; the match to TRBD2 covers 7 bases. Looked up from germline, CDR1 is SGDLS and CDR2 is YYNGEE. V trimming: 2 bases; J trimming: 5 bases; junction bases outside the gene matches: 14. The CDR3 is 17 amino acids. Here the CDR3 reads CASSVGRESPPRDTQYF. CDR3 DNA: TGTGCCAGCAGCGTCGGGCGGGAGTCCCCCCCACGAGATACGCAGTATTTT. Supplemented by reference TRBV9 and TRBJ2-3, the full variable domain reads DSGVTQTPKHLITATGQRVTLRCSPRSGDLSVYWYQQSLDQGLQFLIQYYNGEERAKGNILERFSAQQFPDLHSELNLSSLELGDSALYFCASSVGRESPPRDTQYFGPGTRLTVL.

V gene TRBV19 combines with J gene TRBJ2-1, with TRBD1 matching 8 bases. The CDR3 loop spans 14 amino acids. CDR1 is LNHDA, CDR2 SQIVND, per germline (reference sequence). The V segment lost 7 bases and the J segment 2 bases; nucleotides outside the gene matches: 4. The CDR3 sequence: CASNPGQAYNEQFF. The CDR3, as DNA: TGTGCCAGTAATCCGGGACAGGCCTACAATGAGCAGTTCTTC. Full variable domain (missing parts from reference TRBV19 and TRBJ2-1): DGGITQSPKYLFRKEGQNVTLSCEQNLNHDAMYWYRQDPGQGLRLIYYSQIVNDFQKGDIAEGYSVSREKKESFPLTVTSAQKNPTAFYLCASNPGQAYNEQFFGPGTRLTVL.

The V gene is TRBV6-7, the J gene TRBJ2-1, with TRBD2 identical over 10 bases. TRBV6-7 is an ORF; its function is uncertain. The V and J ends lost 2 bases and 8 bases, in that order; junction bases with no gene match: 15. The CDR3 is 18 residues long. This CDR3 reads CASSYPSFSGRVCDEQFF. DNA for the CDR3: TGTGCCAGCAGTTACCCAAGCTTCAGCGGGAGGGTTTGTGATGAGCAGTTCTTC.

The chain links TRBV3-1 (or the pseudogene TRBV3-2) to TRBJ2-5; 9 positions match TRBD1. The germline gives CDR1 LGHDT, CDR2 YNNKEL (reference sequence). V lost 3 bases, J lost 5 bases, and 13 bases stayed unmatched. The CDR3 runs 17 residues. As DNA, the CDR3 is TGTGCCAGCAGCCACTGGGACAGGGAATACATTAGGGAGACCCAGTACTTC. Translating it yields CASSHWDREYIRETQYF.

This chain uses TRBV12-3 or TRBV12-4 with TRBJ2-2, with a weak D call TRBD2 (5 bases). V was trimmed by 5 bases and J by 5 bases, leaving 6 bases between them. This CDR3 is built from 12 residues. CDR3 region: CASSRDTGELFF. CDR3 coding DNA: TGTGCCAGCAGTCGGGATACCGGGGAGCTGTTTTTT.

The V and J genes are TRBV21-1 and TRBJ2-2; TRBD1 is the table's D call, not checked against the DNA. TRBV21-1 is marked as a pseudogene. The CDR3 has 17 residues. The CDR3 DNA is TGTGCCAGCAGCAAAGGGCAAAACAGGGGCTGCACCGGGGAGCTGTTTTTT. Translating it yields CASSKGQNRGCTGELFF.

This sequence joins TRBV28 and TRBJ2-2; TRBD2 aligns across 11 bases. The CDR3 sequence is 16 residues long. Germline lookup yields CDR1 MDHEN and CDR2 SYDVKM. J was trimmed by 5 bases and V by 6 bases; bases with no gene match: 8. CDR3 region: CASSPPGLAVTGELFF. The CDR3 coding sequence is TGTGCCAGCAGCCCGCCGGGACTAGCGGTTACCGGGGAGCTGTTTTTT.

The chain uses TRBV15 and TRBJ2-3, with a weak D call TRBD2 (5 bases). This CDR3 has 19 amino acids. CDR1 and CDR2 from the germline V gene are LNHNV and YYDKDF (reference sequence). The V gene lost 0 bases and the J gene lost 4 bases, with 23 bases spanning the gap. The DNA of the CDR3 is TGTGCCACCAGCAGAGATGTACGGACTGCTATGGAGACGGCAGATACGCAGTATTTT. This encodes CATSRDVRTAMETADTQYF.

V is TRBV9 and J is TRBJ2-7, with D possibly matching TRBD1 (5 bases). The CDR3 loop spans 15 amino acids. The ends were cut back, 0 bases at V and 5 bases at J, with 15 bases in the middle. Germline V CDR1 and CDR2: SGDLS, YYNGEE. The CDR3 loop reads CASSVGGSEAHEQYF. CDR3 coding DNA: TGTGCCAGCAGCGTAGGGGGCAGCGAGGCCCACGAGCAGTACTTC. The entire variable domain, with the rest obtained from reference TRBV9 and TRBJ2-7, is as follows: DSGVTQTPKHLITATGQRVTLRCSPRSGDLSVYWYQQSLDQGLQFLIQYYNGEERAKGNILERFSAQQFPDLHSELNLSSLELGDSALYFCASSVGGSEAHEQYFGPGTRLTVT.

This clone appeared a single time. The chain is built from TRBV7-9 and TRBJ2-2; 9 nucleotides line up with TRBD1. Germline V gene lookup returns CDR1 SEHNR and CDR2 FQNEAQ (reference sequence). V shed 5 bases and J 3 bases; nucleotides not matched to a gene: 4. The CDR3 spans 15 residues. CDR3 coding DNA: TGTGCCAGCAGCAACGGGACAGGGTACACCGGGGAGCTGTTTTTT. Its protein is CASSNGTGYTGELFF.

This clone was observed a few times. The V gene is TRBV9, the J gene TRBJ2-7; 11 bases fit TRBD1. With 0 bases clipped from V and 4 bases from J, the junction kept 6 bases outside the gene matches. The CDR3 is made up of 16 amino acids. CDR1 is SGDLS and CDR2 is YYNGEE in the germline V gene. CDR3 coding DNA: TGTGCCAGCAGCGTAGACGGGACAGGGGGACAGTACGAGCAGTACTTC. Its protein is CASSVDGTGGQYEQYF.

This chain's CDR3 is CAIHPTGTSGTSPRLDTQYF. CDR3 DNA sequence: TGTGCCATACATCCTACAGGGACTAGCGGGACCAGCCCCCGCTTAGATACGCAGTATTTT. The chain is built from TRBV6-4 and TRBJ2-3; TRBD2 matches 13 bases. The length of the CDR3 is 20 residues. Germline values: CDR1 MRHNA, CDR2 SNTAGT. V lost 10 bases to trimming and J lost 5 bases; unmatched junction nucleotides: 24.

The chain is built from TRBV5-1 and TRBJ2-2; TRBD1 matches at 7 bases. Germline CDR1 and CDR2: SGHRS and YFSETQ. With 4 bases clipped from V and 5 bases from J, the junction kept 11 bases outside the gene matches. The CDR3 contains 16 residues. The CDR3 is CASSHWRQGGTGELFF. As DNA, the CDR3 is TGCGCCAGCAGCCACTGGAGACAGGGTGGGACCGGGGAGCTGTTTTTT. The full variable domain, with the rest looked up from reference TRBV5-1 and TRBJ2-2, is KAGVTQTPRYLIKTRGQQVTLSCSPISGHRSVSWYQQTPGQGLQFLFEYFSETQRNKGNFPGRFSGRQFSNSRSEMNVSTLELGDSALYLCASSHWRQGGTGELFFGEGSRLTVL.

V and J are TRBV7-3 and TRBJ2-1; 7 positions agree with TRBD2. The CDR3 runs 15 residues. The germline gives CDR1 SGHTA, CDR2 FQGTGA. The V and J ends lost 2 bases and 6 bases, in that order; junction bases with no gene match: 7. CDR3 sequence: CASSLAQAGVNEQFF. The CDR3 DNA sequence: TGTGCCAGCAGCTTAGCCCAGGCGGGAGTCAATGAGCAGTTCTTC. Together with reference TRBV7-3 and TRBJ2-1, the CDR3 gives the full variable domain: GAGVSQTPSNKVTEKGKYVELRCDPISGHTALYWYRQSLGQGPEFLIYFQGTGAADDSGLPNDRFFAVRPEGSVSTLKIQRTERGDSAVYLCASSLAQAGVNEQFFGPGTRLTVL.

The rearrangement uses TRBV4-1 and TRBJ2-6; D call uncertain. The CDR3 has 22 residues. The germline gives CDR1 MGHRA, CDR2 YSYEKL. V was trimmed by 1 base and J by 0 bases, leaving 25 bases between them. This CDR3 is CASSQVPIVGSRVASGANVLTF. In DNA form, the CDR3 reads TGCGCCAGCAGCCAAGTCCCGATCGTCGGGTCCCGCGTGGCCTCTGGGGCCAACGTCCTGACTTTC.

The gene calls are TRBV5-1 and TRBJ2-1, with 10 positions matching TRBD2. The CDR3 has 15 amino acids. V lost 0 bases, J lost 10 bases, and 7 bases stayed unmatched. Germline loops: CDR1 SGHRS, CDR2 YFSETQ. The CDR3 sequence: CASSLVVAGGAEQFF. The CDR3 DNA reads TGCGCCAGCAGCTTGGTGGTAGCGGGAGGCGCCGAGCAGTTCTTC.

Notes on this clone: This clone may be a read error of a much larger clone one base away. The chain links TRBV2 to TRBJ2-7; 7 nucleotides align to TRBD1. Trimming took 4 bases from V and 4 from J; bases not matched to a gene: 1. Germline V gene data show CDR1 as SNHLY and CDR2 as FYNNEI. The CDR3 has 12 residues. Written as DNA, the CDR3 is TGTGCCAGCAGTGTACAGGGGTACGAGCAGTACTTC. Translation gives CASSVQGYEQYF.

This chain uses TRBV5-1 with TRBJ2-1, with D possibly matching TRBD2 (6 bases). This CDR3 has 14 amino acids. V lost 0 bases, J lost 7 bases, and 11 bases lay in between. The germline gives CDR1 SGHRS, CDR2 YFSETQ. The CDR3 coding sequence is TGCGCCAGCAGCTTGGGCACTAGCAGGAATGAGCAGTTCTTC. It encodes CASSLGTSRNEQFF.

V is TRBV11-1 and J is TRBJ1-1; D remains ambiguous. The CDR3 consists of 16 residues. CDR1 is SGHAT, CDR2 FQDESV, per germline (reference sequence). V was trimmed by 1 base and J by 0 bases, leaving 12 bases between them. This CDR3 is CASSLGSRIMNTEAFF. CDR3 DNA sequence: TGTGCCAGCAGCTTAGGGAGTAGGATAATGAACACTGAAGCTTTCTTT. The full variable domain, its missing parts supplied by reference TRBV11-1 and TRBJ1-1, is EAEVAQSPRYKITEKSQAVAFWCDPISGHATLYWYRQILGQGPELLVQFQDESVVDDSQLPKDRFSAERLKGVDSTLKIQPAELGDSAMYLCASSLGSRIMNTEAFFGQGTRLTVV.

CDR3 residues: CSARNRVEQYF. The DNA for the CDR3 is TGCAGTGCTAGGAACAGGGTTGAGCAGTACTTC. The chain joins TRBV20-1 to TRBJ2-7; D is possibly TRBD1 (6 bases). Trimming took off 3 bases at V and 7 bases at J, with 10 bases between the two ends. The germline V gene has CDR1 DFQATT and CDR2 SNEGSKA (reference sequence). The CDR3 is made up of 11 amino acids.

CDR3 DNA sequence: TGTGCCAGCAGAAGGGGACGGGAGGGGAGCGGGGAGCTGTTTTTT. Translated, it gives CASRRGREGSGELFF. This sequence joins TRBV6-5 and TRBJ2-2; TRBD2 agrees at 8 bases. V gave up 6 bases and J gave up 7 bases; unmatched junction bases: 10. The germline CDR1 and CDR2 sequences are MNHEY and SVGAGI. This CDR3 has 15 residues.

The J gene is TRBJ1-3, the V gene TRBV10-3, with D perhaps matching TRBD1 (5 bases). Germline V CDR1 and CDR2: ENHRY, SYGVKD. The CDR3 consists of 16 residues. Trimming left V 4 bases short and J 0 bases short, with 13 bases between. The CDR3 bases are TGTGCCATCAGTGTGGGACGGGGGACCTCTGGAAACACCATATATTTT. Protein product: CAISVGRGTSGNTIYF.

This sequence joins TRBV5-1 and TRBJ1-1; D is unclear. V lost 0 bases and J lost 0, with 9 bases in between. The CDR3 runs to 15 residues. Germline values: CDR1 SGHRS, CDR2 YFSETQ. CDR3 nucleotides: TGCGCCAGCAGCTTGGCCGGGAGCATGAACACTGAAGCTTTCTTT. It codes for CASSLAGSMNTEAFF.

V is TRBV10-3 and J is TRBJ2-7; 7 positions agree with TRBD2. This CDR3 is built from 14 residues. Unmatched junction bases numbered 4, after V lost 4 bases and J lost 1 base. CDR1 and CDR2 (germline): ENHRY, SYGVKD. The CDR3 DNA sequence: TGTGCCATCAGTGGGGAGGGAGCTTCCTACGAGCAGTACTTC. Protein product: CAISGEGASYEQYF.

This rearrangement joins TRBV30 to TRBJ1-5; D not resolved. This CDR3 has 13 amino acids. The V and J ends lost 2 bases and 0 bases respectively, with 5 bases between them. In germline, CDR1 is GTSNPN, CDR2 SVGIG (reference sequence). The CDR3 DNA is TGTGCCTGGAGTCGTTATAGCAATCAGCCCCAGCATTTT. This gives the protein CAWSRYSNQPQHF.

The genes are TRBV28 and TRBJ2-7; D unresolved. Trimming pared 3 bases from V and 7 bases from J, leaving 7 bases between. Germline V gene data show CDR1 as MDHEN and CDR2 as SYDVKM. The CDR3 consists of 11 residues. In nucleotides, the CDR3 is TGTGCCAGCAGTTTTCTCCAGGAGCAGTACTTC. Its translation: CASSFLQEQYF.

The chain is built from TRBV7-7 and TRBJ2-5; 8 nucleotides line up with TRBD2. The CDR3 consists of 11 residues. CDR1 and CDR2 from the germline V gene are SSHAT and FNYEAQ (reference sequence). The CDR3 loop is CASGTKETQYF. The CDR3 DNA follows: TGTGCTAGCGGGACTAAAGAGACCCAGTACTTC.

This clone was recorded only once. The chain uses TRBV4-2 and TRBJ2-2; 8 bases are a match to TRBD2. J was trimmed by 1 base and V by 1 base; bases with no gene match: 8. This CDR3 is 18 amino acids long. Germline CDR1 reads LGHNA; CDR2 reads YNFKEQ. DNA of the CDR3: TGTGCCAGCAGCCAAGGTTTTGGTAGCGGGGTGAACACCGGGGAGCTGTTTTTT. Protein product: CASSQGFGSGVNTGELFF.

Only one count was recorded for this clone. V gene TRBV28 combines with J gene TRBJ2-7; 12 bases are shared with TRBD2. This CDR3 is 15 amino acids long. Germline V gives CDR1 MDHEN, CDR2 SYDVKM. V was pared by 5 bases and J by 1 base, with 3 bases of the junction left unmatched. DNA of the CDR3: TGTGCCAGCAGTCTACTAGCGGGAGGATCCTACGAGCAGTACTTC. Amino acid sequence: CASSLLAGGSYEQYF.